This T cell receptor beta chain was found in a study of T-cell memory formation after mild COVID-19. Concerning this clonotype: The antigen is undetermined.

Whole-study results and caveats: Memory cells collected pre-infection included some clones that later responded, suggesting cross-reactive memory joined. What remained unconfirmed was the SARS-CoV-2 specificity of second-wave clones peaking on day 37.

CDR3 size: 15 residues. Germline lookup yields CDR1 SGHNT and CDR2 YYREEE (reference sequence). Trimming pared 4 bases from V and 0 bases from J, leaving 13 bases between. TCRdb recomputed calls from the 5' RACE reads with MiXCR, one row per CDR3 protein. The sample comprises 300,000 to 400,000 distinct CDR3 sequences, 25% to 30% of which are singletons, and roughly 13% rests with the top ten. This receptor was identified in an adult woman who had mild COVID-19 (a few samples of this study predate the infection). Cell type and time point are not known. V and J are TRBV5-4 and TRBJ1-2; D may be TRBD1 (5 bases). Sequencing was performed on PBMCs or a T cell subset sorted from them (not recorded which). The chain's CDR3 is CASSMTQASNYGYTF. The CDR3 nucleotides read TGTGCCAGCAGCATGACACAGGCTTCTAACTATGGCTACACCTTC.